These T cell receptor beta chains were read from a single sample in a study of vaccination effects on CD4 cells after COVID-19. Sequencing used immunoSEQ multiplex PCR; TCRdb keeps in-frame clones, though not all of them. The table records some 41,000 clones, 66% of them present only once. No antigen is known for these receptors. The sample was CD4+ T cells from PBMCs cultured with HCoV-OC43 spike peptides, taken before COVID-19 vaccination. All receptors come from a human donor who received a COVID-19 vaccine. Both conserved end residues are part of each CDR3. A D gene is named only where the DNA matches it firmly. Where a row states a size, it is once, few, many or the class of an expanded clone; other rows omit it.

J gene: TRBJ2-5; D gene: NA; V gene: TRBV7-9; clone size: NA; CDR3 DNA: TGTGCCAGCAGCCCCCCCCGCAGGGTTCGGGAGACCCAGTACTTC; CDR3 protein: CASSPPRRVRETQYF
J gene: TRBJ2-1; D gene: NA; V gene: TRBV6-1; clone size: NA; CDR3 DNA: TGTGCCAGCAGTCCAGACAACAGTTACAATGAGCAGTTCTTC; CDR3 protein: CASSPDNSYNEQFF
J gene: TRBJ2-3; D gene: NA; V gene: TRBV27; clone size: NA; CDR3 DNA: TGTGCCAGCAGTTTATTTGAGGCAGATACGCAGTATTTT; CDR3 protein: CASSLFEADTQYF
J gene: TRBJ2-2; D gene: TRBD1; V gene: TRBV19; clone size: once; CDR3 DNA: TGTGCCAGTAGTAAGAGGGGGCAGAACACCGGGGAGCTGTTTTTT; CDR3 protein: CASSKRGQNTGELFF
J gene: TRBJ1-2; D gene: TRBD1; V gene: TRBV12-3/TRBV12-4; clone size: medium-sized; CDR3 DNA: TGTGCCAGCAGCACAGGGGGGGTCTGGGGCTACACCTTC; CDR3 protein: CASSTGGVWGYTF
J gene: TRBJ2-6; D gene: NA; V gene: TRBV5-4; clone size: NA; CDR3 DNA: TGTGCCAGCAGCCCGATTTCCATACGTGGGGCCAACGTCCTGACTTTC; CDR3 protein: CASSPISIRGANVLTF
J gene: TRBJ1-3; D gene: TRBD1; V gene: TRBV7-9; clone size: once; CDR3 DNA: TGTGCCAGCAGCCGCCGGGACAGGGGGCTTGCGTTCTCTGGAAACACCATATATTTT; CDR3 protein: CASSRRDRGLAFSGNTIYF
J gene: TRBJ1-2; D gene: NA; V gene: TRBV20-1; clone size: few; CDR3 DNA: TGCAGTGCTAGTCTGGAGTCGGGTGGCTACACCTTC; CDR3 protein: CSASLESGGYTF
J gene: TRBJ1-4; D gene: TRBD1; V gene: TRBV5-5; clone size: once; CDR3 DNA: TGTGCCAGCAGCTTTGACGGACAGGGTAATGAAAAACTGTTTTTT; CDR3 protein: CASSFDGQGNEKLFF
J gene: TRBJ1-4; D gene: TRBD1; V gene: TRBV10-2; clone size: NA; CDR3 DNA: TGCGCCAGCGCGGGACAGGGGAGTGAAAAACTGTTTTTT; CDR3 protein: CASAGQGSEKLFF
J gene: TRBJ2-1; D gene: NA; V gene: TRBV27; clone size: NA; CDR3 DNA: TGTGCCAGCAGGTATACAGAGGGGTATGAGCAGTTCTTC; CDR3 protein: CASRYTEGYEQFF
J gene: TRBJ1-3; D gene: TRBD1; V gene: TRBV5-1; clone size: few; CDR3 DNA: TGCGCCAGCAGCTTGGCGGGGACAGACTCTGGAAACACCATATATTTT; CDR3 protein: CASSLAGTDSGNTIYF
J gene: TRBJ2-7; D gene: NA; V gene: TRBV23-1; clone size: NA; CDR3 DNA: TGCGCCAGCAGTCAAGACAGTTCCTTCGACTACGAGCAGTACTTC; CDR3 protein: CASSQDSSFDYEQYF
J gene: TRBJ2-7; D gene: TRBD2; V gene: TRBV5-1; clone size: NA; CDR3 DNA: TGCGCCAGCAGGCGGACTAGCGGGAGCGGACAGGAGCAGTACTTC; CDR3 protein: CASRRTSGSGQEQYF
J gene: TRBJ1-4; D gene: TRBD1; V gene: TRBV5-1; clone size: few; CDR3 DNA: TGCGCCAGCAGCCCGATACCGGGACAGAGTAATGAAAAACTGTTTTTT; CDR3 protein: CASSPIPGQSNEKLFF
J gene: TRBJ1-6; D gene: TRBD1; V gene: TRBV4-1; clone size: NA; CDR3 DNA: TGCGCCAGCAGCCAAGATACGTACAGGGGGCAGCGGCCCTCCTATAATTCACCCCTCCACTTT; CDR3 protein: CASSQDTYRGQRPSYNSPLHF
J gene: TRBJ1-6; D gene: NA; V gene: TRBV5-1; clone size: NA; CDR3 DNA: TGCGCCAGCAGCTTTACAGGGAAGGATTCACCCCTCCACTTT; CDR3 protein: CASSFTGKDSPLHF
J gene: TRBJ2-2; D gene: TRBD1; V gene: TRBV14; clone size: few; CDR3 DNA: TGTGCCAGCAGCCACTTACAGGGGAGAGCCGGGGAGCTGTTTTTT; CDR3 protein: CASSHLQGRAGELFF
J gene: TRBJ1-1; D gene: NA; V gene: TRBV2; clone size: NA; CDR3 DNA: TGTGCCGACGCACTCGGGAACACTGAAGCTTTCTTT; CDR3 protein: CADALGNTEAFF
J gene: TRBJ2-2; D gene: TRBD2; V gene: TRBV3-1/TRBV3-2; clone size: few; CDR3 DNA: TGTGCCAGCAGCCAATGGTTGGCGGGAGATAACACCGGGGAGCTGTTTTTT; CDR3 protein: CASSQWLAGDNTGELFF
J gene: TRBJ2-2; D gene: NA; V gene: TRBV24-1; clone size: NA; CDR3 DNA: TGTGCCACCAGTGATTTGATGGGAACCGGGGAGCTGTTTTTT; CDR3 protein: CATSDLMGTGELFF
J gene: TRBJ2-3; D gene: TRBD2; V gene: TRBV9; clone size: NA; CDR3 DNA: TGTGCCAGCAGCGAGGGACTAGCGGGAAGCACAGATACGCAGTATTTT; CDR3 protein: CASSEGLAGSTDTQYF
J gene: TRBJ2-6; D gene: TRBD2; V gene: TRBV19; clone size: NA; CDR3 DNA: TGTGCCAGTAGTGCCCGACTAGCGGGGGGGTCTGGGGCCAACGTCCTGACTTTC; CDR3 protein: CASSARLAGGSGANVLTF
J gene: TRBJ1-3; D gene: TRBD1; V gene: TRBV7-9; clone size: NA; CDR3 DNA: TGTGCCAGCAGCTCAGGGACAGTTGGAAACACCATATATTTT; CDR3 protein: CASSSGTVGNTIYF
J gene: TRBJ1-2; D gene: NA; V gene: TRBV7-8; clone size: medium-sized; CDR3 DNA: TGTGCCAGCAGCTTAGCTCTGGGACCGGATGGCTACACCTTC; CDR3 protein: CASSLALGPDGYTF
J gene: TRBJ2-7; D gene: TRBD2; V gene: TRBV4-2; clone size: NA; CDR3 DNA: TGTGCCAGCAGCCCCGGGACTAGCGGGTCCTACGAGCAGTACTTC; CDR3 protein: CASSPGTSGSYEQYF
J gene: TRBJ1-2; D gene: TRBD1; V gene: TRBV6-1; clone size: NA; CDR3 DNA: TGTGCCAGCAGTGAAACAGGGGGAAACTATGGCTACACCTTC; CDR3 protein: CASSETGGNYGYTF
J gene: TRBJ1-5; D gene: TRBD1; V gene: TRBV6-1; clone size: NA; CDR3 DNA: TGTGCCAGCAGTGAAGCGTACGGGACAGGGAGCAGCAATCAGCCCCAGCATTTT; CDR3 protein: CASSEAYGTGSSNQPQHF
J gene: TRBJ1-5; D gene: NA; V gene: TRBV20-1; clone size: NA; CDR3 DNA: TGCAGTGCTAGTCCCGGCGCTAATCAGCCCCAGCATTTT; CDR3 protein: CSASPGANQPQHF
J gene: TRBJ2-1; D gene: TRBD2; V gene: TRBV6-4; clone size: once; CDR3 DNA: TGTGCCAGCAGTCCCGGGACTAGCGGGTACAATGAGCAGTTCTTC; CDR3 protein: CASSPGTSGYNEQFF
J gene: TRBJ2-2; D gene: TRBD2; V gene: TRBV6-2/TRBV6-3; clone size: few; CDR3 DNA: TGTGCCAGCAGTTCCGGTGGGAGGGACACCGGGGAGCTGTTTTTT; CDR3 protein: CASSSGGRDTGELFF
J gene: TRBJ1-1; D gene: TRBD1; V gene: TRBV5-1; clone size: NA; CDR3 DNA: TGCGCCAGCAGCTTGATAGGGGGCCCGAACACTGAAGCTTTCTTT; CDR3 protein: CASSLIGGPNTEAFF
J gene: TRBJ2-1; D gene: NA; V gene: TRBV20-1; clone size: NA; CDR3 DNA: TGCAGTGCTTTATACAATGAGCAGTTCTTC; CDR3 protein: CSALYNEQFF
J gene: TRBJ1-1; D gene: NA; V gene: TRBV5-4; clone size: few; CDR3 DNA: TGTGCCAGCAGCTTGGCTGCAGGGGTCACTGAAGCTTTCTTT; CDR3 protein: CASSLAAGVTEAFF
J gene: TRBJ2-6; D gene: NA; V gene: TRBV2; clone size: NA; CDR3 DNA: TGTGCCAGCAGTCCAGGGACCTCTGGGGCCAACGTCCTGACTTTC; CDR3 protein: CASSPGTSGANVLTF
J gene: TRBJ2-7; D gene: NA; V gene: TRBV29-1; clone size: few; CDR3 DNA: TGCAGCGTCGCTGGACAGTCCGAGCAGTACTTC; CDR3 protein: CSVAGQSEQYF
J gene: TRBJ2-2; D gene: NA; V gene: TRBV19; clone size: NA; CDR3 DNA: TGTGCCAGTAGCGGGATATACACCGGGGAGCTGTTTTTT; CDR3 protein: CASSGIYTGELFF
J gene: TRBJ2-3; D gene: NA; V gene: TRBV10-1; clone size: once; CDR3 DNA: TGCGCCACCCGGGAGATCGGCACAGATACGCAGTATTTT; CDR3 protein: CATREIGTDTQYF
J gene: TRBJ2-7; D gene: TRBD2; V gene: TRBV2; clone size: NA; CDR3 DNA: TGTGCCAGCAGTGGTCCTAGCGGGGGGGTCGACGAGCAGTACTTC; CDR3 protein: CASSGPSGGVDEQYF
J gene: TRBJ1-1; D gene: TRBD1; V gene: TRBV4-2; clone size: NA; CDR3 DNA: TGTGCCAGCAGCCATGCGGGAACAGGGGGTGACACTGAAGCTTTCTTT; CDR3 protein: CASSHAGTGGDTEAFF
J gene: TRBJ1-5; D gene: NA; V gene: TRBV7-2; clone size: NA; CDR3 DNA: TGTGCCAGCAGCTTAGATTCTGATCAGCCCCAGCATTTT; CDR3 protein: CASSLDSDQPQHF
J gene: TRBJ2-7; D gene: NA; V gene: TRBV27; clone size: NA; CDR3 DNA: TGTGCCAGCAGAGGATTGGGGGTAGGGGGCTACGAGCAGTACTTC; CDR3 protein: CASRGLGVGGYEQYF
J gene: TRBJ2-2; D gene: NA; V gene: TRBV5-4; clone size: NA; CDR3 DNA: TGTGCCAGCAGCTTGGGGGGGACCTACACCGGGGAGCTGTTTTTT; CDR3 protein: CASSLGGTYTGELFF
J gene: TRBJ1-5; D gene: NA; V gene: TRBV2; clone size: NA; CDR3 DNA: TGTGCCAGCAGTGAGCTCGCAAATAGCTGGAGCAATCAGCCCCAGCATTTT; CDR3 protein: CASSELANSWSNQPQHF
J gene: TRBJ2-5; D gene: TRBD2; V gene: TRBV27; clone size: NA; CDR3 DNA: TGTGCCAGCAGTTCCACCGGGACTAGCGGGAGTGGGGTCAGGGAGACCCAGTACTTC; CDR3 protein: CASSSTGTSGSGVRETQYF
J gene: TRBJ2-3; D gene: TRBD2; V gene: TRBV5-4; clone size: NA; CDR3 DNA: TGTGCCAGCAGCTCCCCGGGACTAGCGGACACAGATACGCAGTATTTT; CDR3 protein: CASSSPGLADTDTQYF
J gene: TRBJ2-2; D gene: NA; V gene: TRBV5-4; clone size: NA; CDR3 DNA: TGTGCCAGCAGCCAGGCTGGGGGAGCCGCAACCGGGGAGCTGTTTTTT; CDR3 protein: CASSQAGGAATGELFF
J gene: TRBJ1-2; D gene: NA; V gene: TRBV30; clone size: NA; CDR3 DNA: TGTGCCTGGGGCCGAGAGGGGGTTCGGTATGGCTACACCTTC; CDR3 protein: CAWGREGVRYGYTF
J gene: TRBJ2-7; D gene: TRBD2; V gene: TRBV19; clone size: NA; CDR3 DNA: TGTGCCAGTAGTCCAGCGGGAGACTACGAGCAGTACTTC; CDR3 protein: CASSPAGDYEQYF
J gene: TRBJ2-1; D gene: TRBD1; V gene: TRBV15; clone size: NA; CDR3 DNA: TGTGCCACTGGACAGGGGGACACTTACAATGAGCAGTTCTTC; CDR3 protein: CATGQGDTYNEQFF
J gene: TRBJ2-1; D gene: TRBD2; V gene: TRBV7-7; clone size: few; CDR3 DNA: TGTGCCAGCAGCTTGAGCGGGGGGGCTTTCAATGAGCAGTTCTTC; CDR3 protein: CASSLSGGAFNEQFF
J gene: TRBJ2-7; D gene: NA; V gene: TRBV5-1; clone size: NA; CDR3 DNA: TGCGCCAGCAGCTTGGCCCGAAGTGGGACCTACGAGCAGTACTTC; CDR3 protein: CASSLARSGTYEQYF
J gene: TRBJ2-3; D gene: NA; V gene: TRBV19; clone size: few; CDR3 DNA: TGTGCCAGTAGTGAGTCCCAGGGTTGGCATACGCAGTATTTT; CDR3 protein: CASSESQGWHTQYF
J gene: TRBJ1-5; D gene: NA; V gene: TRBV2; clone size: few; CDR3 DNA: TGTGCCAGCAACGCAGGGGAAGGTCAGCCCCAGCATTTT; CDR3 protein: CASNAGEGQPQHF
J gene: TRBJ2-5; D gene: NA; V gene: TRBV18; clone size: NA; CDR3 DNA: TGTGCCAGCTCACCAGGGCGACAGTGGAACCAAGAGACCCAGTACTTC; CDR3 protein: CASSPGRQWNQETQYF